Listed here are 32 T cell receptor beta chains from one sample, sequenced in a study of T cells in Graves' hyperthyroidism and ophthalmopathy. RNA transcripts served as the template for amplifying TCR beta CDR3 regions. First-round RT-PCR of the TCR CDR3 relied on the HTBI primer set. TCRdb redid the calling of the multiplex PCR reads with MiXCR, one entry per CDR3 protein. Of roughly 570,000 distinct CDR3 sequences listed, less than 20% are singletons. The sequencing input was blood. The source is a woman in her twenties or thirties with Graves' hyperthyroidism.

This clonotype was found a few times. This chain connects TRBV14 to TRBJ2-1, with TRBD2 identical over 10 bases. V trimming: 1 base; J trimming: 6 bases; junction bases outside the gene matches: 9. The V gene's germline CDR1 is SGHDN and CDR2 FVKESK. The CDR3 contains 17 residues. The CDR3 sequence: CASSQVARTSGGNEQFF. As DNA, the CDR3 is TGTGCCAGCAGCCAAGTTGCGAGGACTAGCGGAGGCAATGAGCAGTTCTTC.

This clonotype was found a few times. The chain is built from TRBV20-1 and TRBJ2-1; 12 nucleotides align to TRBD2. V lost 3 bases, J lost 7 bases, and 13 bases stayed unmatched. Germline CDR1 reads DFQATT; CDR2 reads SNEGSKA (reference sequence). The length of the CDR3 is 17 residues. For the CDR3, the DNA is TGCAGTGCTAGCAGGCTAGCGGGAGGGCCCTTCGGTAATGAGCAGTTCTTC. Translation gives CSASRLAGGPFGNEQFF.

The table lists this clonotype with many counts. The V gene is TRBV5-5, the J gene TRBJ2-7, with TRBD1 identical over 10 bases. Trimming removed 8 bases from V and 3 bases from J; junction bases left unmatched: 5. The CDR3 totals 13 residues. The germline CDR1 and CDR2 sequences are SGHKS and YYEKEE (reference sequence). DNA for the CDR3: TGTGCCAGTCGACAGGGGGCTAACTACGAGCAGTACTTC. Translated, it gives CASRQGANYEQYF.

Only a few counts were recorded for this clonotype. The chain combines TRBV18 with TRBJ1-4; D might be TRBD1 (5 bases). This CDR3 is 17 amino acids long. V was shortened by 5 bases and J by 2 bases, with 18 bases between the two germline ends. In germline, CDR1 is KGHSH, CDR2 LQKENI. In DNA, the CDR3 is TGTGCCAGCTCAACAGGAGGCCGGCTGACGACTAATGAAAAACTGTTTTTT. Protein product: CASSTGGRLTTNEKLFF.

The chain uses TRBV6-2 or TRBV6-3 and TRBJ2-1, with a possible D match to TRBD2 (6 bases). Germline CDR1 reads MNHEY; CDR2 reads SVGEGT. CDR3 length equals 15 residues. Trimming took 2 bases from V and 2 from J, leaving 10 bases between them. In nucleotides, the CDR3 is TGTGCCAGCAGTTACCGGGAGAACACCTACAATGAGCAGTTCTTC. This sequence encodes CASSYRENTYNEQFF.

In its sample, this clonotype was seen a few times. The chain employs TRBV20-1 and TRBJ2-7; D unresolved. CDR1 and CDR2 (germline): DFQATT, SNEGSKA (reference sequence). The V end was cut by 3 bases, the J end by 0 bases, with 12 bases between. CDR3 length equals 14 residues. CDR3 in DNA: TGCAGTGCTAGTCCAGATACAAGCTCCTACGAGCAGTACTTC. It yields the protein CSASPDTSSYEQYF.

A few counts support this clonotype. The rearrangement uses TRBV15 and TRBJ2-1; 9 nucleotides line up with TRBD1. Germline-derived CDR1 and CDR2 are LNHNV and YYDKDF (reference sequence). CDR3 length equals 20 residues. V trimming: 3 bases; J trimming: 4 bases; junction bases outside the gene matches: 19. Here the CDR3 reads CATSSTLGTGFSFLYNEQFF. In DNA, the CDR3 is TGTGCCACCAGCAGCACATTGGGGACAGGGTTTTCTTTTCTATACAATGAGCAGTTCTTC.

This clonotype has a count of ten or more. The chain carries TRBV7-2 and TRBJ1-5; no clear D. The CDR3 is 15 amino acids. Trimming removed 1 base from V and 5 bases from J, with 12 bases in between. Per the germline V gene, CDR1 is SGHTA and CDR2 is FQGNSA. The CDR3 DNA reads as TGTGCCAGCAGCTTAGGGACCCCAACCGATCAGCCCCAGCATTTT. Translated: CASSLGTPTDQPQHF.

This clonotype occurred many times. This rearrangement joins TRBV15 to TRBJ2-3; 7 bases line up with TRBD1. Germline V gives CDR1 LNHNV, CDR2 YYDKDF (reference sequence). V gave up 0 bases and J gave up 3 bases; unmatched junction bases: 6. This CDR3 contains 16 residues. DNA for the CDR3: TGTGCCACCAGCAGAGACGGCAGGGGGTTAACAGATACGCAGTATTTT. Its translation is CATSRDGRGLTDTQYF.

This clonotype appeared many times. This chain joins TRBV12-5 and TRBJ2-5, with 13 bases fitting TRBD2. Germline V lookup: CDR1 LGHNT, CDR2 FRNRAP. J gave up 5 bases and V 3 bases, and 12 bases lay outside the gene matches. The CDR3 sequence is 18 residues long. This CDR3 reads CASGFDPGLAGLRETQYF. The CDR3 region has the DNA TGTGCTAGTGGTTTCGACCCGGGACTAGCGGGGCTTCGGGAGACCCAGTACTTC.

CDR3 amino acids: CASSHSGKETQYF. CDR3 in DNA: TGTGCCAGCAGCCACAGCGGGAAAGAGACCCAGTACTTC. J is TRBJ2-5 and V is TRBV3-1; TRBD2 aligns across 7 bases. The germline gives CDR1 LGHDT, CDR2 YNNKEL (reference sequence). The trim removed 3 bases at V and 3 bases at J, leaving 1 base unmatched. The CDR3 extends over 13 amino acids.

The rearrangement joins TRBV5-1 to TRBJ2-6, with D hard to call. Per germline, CDR1 SGHRS and CDR2 YFSETQ. V lost 2 bases and J 2 bases, leaving 8 bases between the germline ends. This CDR3 comprises 15 residues. Written as DNA, the CDR3 is TGCGCCAGCAGCTTCTCAGCGCCTGGGGCCAACGTCCTGACTTTC. This encodes CASSFSAPGANVLTF.

This clonotype was detected only a few times. The chain is built from TRBV6-1 and TRBJ2-7; 7 bases are shared with TRBD2. The J segment lost 0 bases and the V segment lost 8 bases, leaving 10 bases of the junction unmatched. In germline, CDR1 is MNHNS, CDR2 SASEGT. This CDR3 has 15 amino acids. In nucleotides, the CDR3 is TGTGCCAGCTCCCGCGTCCTAGCGGCCTCCTACGAGCAGTACTTC. Translated, it gives CASSRVLAASYEQYF.

Ten or more counts support this clonotype. V gene TRBV27 combines with J gene TRBJ1-2; no clear D. CDR1 MNHEY and CDR2 SMNVEV come from the germline V gene (reference sequence). This CDR3 is 15 amino acids long. V lost 6 bases and J 2 bases, leaving 16 bases between the germline ends. CDR3 amino acids: CASSPYSDVNYGYTF. In DNA, the CDR3 is TGTGCCAGCAGCCCATACAGTGACGTGAACTATGGCTACACCTTC.

CDR3 sequence reads: CASSPPKGREYNTDTQYF. The CDR3 coding sequence is TGTGCCAGCAGCCCTCCGAAAGGGCGGGAGTACAACACAGATACGCAGTATTTT. The gene calls are TRBV7-9 and TRBJ2-3, with TRBD2 identical over 7 bases. CDR1 SEHNR and CDR2 FQNEAQ come from the germline V gene (reference sequence). Germline trimming cut 5 bases from V and 2 bases from J; bases unmatched to any gene: 16. The CDR3 spans 18 residues.

This clonotype was picked up many times. The chain recombines TRBV30 with TRBJ2-7; D is possibly TRBD1 or TRBD2 (6 bases each). This CDR3 comprises 12 residues. V lost 4 bases and J 3 bases, leaving 10 bases between the germline ends. Germline V gives CDR1 GTSNPN, CDR2 SVGIG (reference sequence). The CDR3 sequence: CAWNEGGYEQYF. The CDR3 DNA reads TGTGCCTGGAATGAGGGGGGCTACGAGCAGTACTTC.

This clonotype was seen ten or more times. The rearrangement links TRBV7-9 to TRBJ2-1, with D possibly TRBD1 on 5 matching bases. V lost 2 bases and J 3 bases, leaving 11 bases between the germline ends. Germline V gives CDR1 SEHNR, CDR2 FQNEAQ (reference sequence). The CDR3 has 15 residues. This CDR3 is CASSLRGSNYNEQFF. The CDR3 DNA is TGTGCCAGCAGCTTAAGGGGATCCAACTACAATGAGCAGTTCTTC. The full variable domain, with the rest looked up from reference TRBV7-9 and TRBJ2-1, is DTGVSQNPRHKITKRGQNVTFRCDPISEHNRLYWYRQTLGQGPEFLTYFQNEAQLEKSRLLSDRFSAERPKGSFSTLEIQRTEQGDSAMYLCASSLRGSNYNEQFFGPGTRLTVL.

The chain couples TRBV7-6 to TRBJ2-3; TRBD2 aligns across 16 bases. V shed 5 bases and J 3 bases; nucleotides not matched to a gene: 14. The CDR3 is 20 amino acids. Germline values: CDR1 SGHVS, CDR2 FNYEAQ. The CDR3 reads CASSALTGTSGRDWTDTQYF. The CDR3 DNA reads TGTGCCAGCAGCGCCTTAACCGGGACTAGCGGGAGGGATTGGACAGATACGCAGTATTTT.

The V and J genes are TRBV2 and TRBJ2-5; 9 bases map to TRBD2. Germline V gene lookup returns CDR1 SNHLY and CDR2 FYNNEI. V shed 4 bases and J 4 bases; nucleotides not matched to a gene: 19. CDR3 length: 19 amino acids. CDR3 amino acids: CASSGPLGGVSGSGETQYF. CDR3 DNA sequence: TGTGCCAGCAGTGGCCCTCTCGGGGGAGTTAGCGGGAGTGGAGAGACCCAGTACTTC.

CDR3 DNA: TGTGCCAGCAGCCAAGCGGACAGGGTCACCGGGGAGCTGTTTTTT. It codes for CASSQADRVTGELFF. This chain uses TRBV4-2 with TRBJ2-2; 8 nucleotides line up with TRBD1. Germline V gives CDR1 LGHNA, CDR2 YNFKEQ. This CDR3 has 15 residues. J gave up 4 bases and V 1 base, and 2 bases lay outside the gene matches.

This clonotype was recorded a few times. J is TRBJ2-2 and V is TRBV24-1; the D gene is possibly TRBD1 (5 bases). Germline V gene data show CDR1 as KGHDR and CDR2 as SFDVKD. This CDR3 has 14 residues. The V and J ends lost 4 bases and 6 bases respectively, with 11 bases between them. This chain's CDR3 is CATSERTIAGELFF. DNA for the CDR3: TGTGCCACCAGTGAGAGGACAATTGCCGGGGAGCTGTTTTTT.

This clonotype was observed many times. J is TRBJ1-5 and V is TRBV20-1, with TRBD1 identical over 8 bases. V was pared by 0 bases and J by 1 base, with 11 bases of the junction left unmatched. Germline V lookup: CDR1 DFQATT, CDR2 SNEGSKA (reference sequence). The length of the CDR3 is 18 residues. CDR3 region: CSARDTTGGVWSNQPQHF. The CDR3 region has the DNA TGCAGTGCTAGAGATACAACAGGGGGGGTATGGAGCAATCAGCCCCAGCATTTT.

The table lists this clonotype with a few counts. The CDR3 region is CASRNPMNTEAFF. The CDR3 DNA reads as TGTGCCAGTAGGAACCCCATGAACACTGAAGCTTTCTTT. The V call is TRBV19, the J call TRBJ1-1; no definite D call. V was shortened by 6 bases and J by 0 bases, with 8 bases between the two germline ends. This CDR3 is built from 13 residues. CDR1 LNHDA and CDR2 SQIVND come from the germline V gene (reference sequence).

Only a few counts were recorded for this clonotype. This chain's CDR3 is CASSARQTTSGNTIYF. Written as DNA, the CDR3 is TGCGCCAGCAGCGCGAGACAAACTACCTCTGGAAACACCATATATTTT. This chain links TRBV5-1 with TRBJ1-3; D gene unclear. Germline V gene sequence: CDR1 SGHRS, CDR2 YFSETQ. This CDR3 comprises 16 residues. Trimming took off 4 bases at V and 0 bases at J, with 14 bases between the two ends. Full variable domain (rest looked up from reference TRBV5-1 and TRBJ1-3): KAGVTQTPRYLIKTRGQQVTLSCSPISGHRSVSWYQQTPGQGLQFLFEYFSETQRNKGNFPGRFSGRQFSNSRSEMNVSTLELGDSALYLCASSARQTTSGNTIYFGEGSWLTVV.

This clonotype has a count of ten or more. This chain links TRBV29-1 with TRBJ1-5; D possibly corresponds to TRBD1 (6 bases). Trimming removed 6 bases from V and 5 bases from J, with 17 bases in between. This CDR3 has 14 residues. Germline CDR1 and CDR2: SQVTM and ANQGSEA. The CDR3 loop is CSVQQGASDQPQHF. Written as DNA, the CDR3 is TGCAGCGTACAACAGGGCGCATCAGATCAGCCCCAGCATTTT.

This clonotype was observed many times. The chain employs TRBV2 and TRBJ1-5; TRBD1 aligns across 8 bases. V lost 5 bases and J lost 0; bases outside the gene matches: 9. CDR3 length equals 17 residues. Germline V CDR1 and CDR2: SNHLY, FYNNEI. The CDR3 coding sequence is TGTGCCAGCAGTTCGGGACAGGTCTCGTATAGCAATCAGCCCCAGCATTTT. Translating gives CASSSGQVSYSNQPQHF.

The genes are TRBV14 and TRBJ2-1; no reliable D call. V lost 1 base and J lost 12, with 10 bases in between. The CDR3 is 12 amino acids. The V gene's germline CDR1 is SGHDN and CDR2 FVKESK. CDR3 bases: TGTGCCAGCAGCCAAGGTGGAGTTCGGCAGTTCTTC. Protein product: CASSQGGVRQFF.

This clonotype has a handful of counts. V usage is TRBV7-2 and J usage is TRBJ1-1; D is undetermined. Germline V CDR1 and CDR2: SGHTA, FQGNSA. CDR3 length: 13 amino acids. Trimming cost V 5 bases and J 4 bases, with 11 bases left between them. The CDR3 DNA reads TGTGCCAGCAGCCAAGGCCAGTTCACTGAAGCTTTCTTT. Protein product: CASSQGQFTEAFF.

This clonotype was observed many times. This chain connects TRBV5-1 to TRBJ2-1; no clear D. Germline CDR1 SGHRS, CDR2 YFSETQ. V was clipped by 0 bases and J by 4 bases, with 8 bases between them. This CDR3 has 14 residues. CDR3 amino acids: CASSLDSRYNEQFF. CDR3 in DNA: TGCGCCAGCAGCTTGGATTCGCGGTACAATGAGCAGTTCTTC.

This clonotype has a single count. The chain couples TRBV10-3 to TRBJ1-1, with TRBD1 as a possible D gene (6 bases). This CDR3 contains 14 residues. Germline V gives CDR1 ENHRY, CDR2 SYGVKD. Trimming stripped 0 bases from V and 4 bases from J, with 9 bases between. The CDR3 coding sequence is TGTGCCATCAGTGAGTCGCAGGGGACCACTGAAGCTTTCTTT. Protein: CAISESQGTTEAFF.

This clonotype was seen ten or more times. The rearrangement joins TRBV30 to TRBJ2-3; D not resolved. Germline V gene sequence: CDR1 GTSNPN, CDR2 SVGIG (reference sequence). The CDR3 extends over 12 amino acids. V gave up 4 bases and J gave up 2 bases, with 7 bases separating them. In nucleotides, the CDR3 is TGTGCCTGGACCAGACCCACAGATACGCAGTATTTT. Residues: CAWTRPTDTQYF.

This chain uses TRBV20-1 with TRBJ2-1; a weak D match, TRBD1 (6 bases). The CDR3 is made up of 13 amino acids. The germline V gene encodes CDR1 DFQATT and CDR2 SNEGSKA (reference sequence). Trimming shortened V by 6 bases and J by 2 bases, and 11 bases separated the two germline ends. This chain's CDR3 is CSAIQGPYNEQFF. The CDR3 bases are TGCAGTGCGATACAGGGACCCTACAATGAGCAGTTCTTC.